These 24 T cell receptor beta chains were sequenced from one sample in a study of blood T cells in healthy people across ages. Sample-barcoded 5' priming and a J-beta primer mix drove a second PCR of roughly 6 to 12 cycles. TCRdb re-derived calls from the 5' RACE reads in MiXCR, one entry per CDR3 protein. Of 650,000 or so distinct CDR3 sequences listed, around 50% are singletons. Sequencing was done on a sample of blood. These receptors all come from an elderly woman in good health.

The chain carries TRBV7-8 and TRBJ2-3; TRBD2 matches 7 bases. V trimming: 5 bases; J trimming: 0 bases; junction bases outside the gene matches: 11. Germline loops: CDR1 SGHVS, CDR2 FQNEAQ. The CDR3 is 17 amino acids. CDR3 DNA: TGTGCCAGCAGCCCTAGAGGGCGCGGGGGTAGCACAGATACGCAGTATTTT. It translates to CASSPRGRGGSTDTQYF.

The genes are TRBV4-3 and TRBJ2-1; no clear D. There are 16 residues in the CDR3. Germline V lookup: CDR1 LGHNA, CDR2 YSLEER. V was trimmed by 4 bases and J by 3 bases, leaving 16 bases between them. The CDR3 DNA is TGCGCCAGCAGCCCCCGACGACGAGGTGGCTACAATGAGCAGTTCTTC. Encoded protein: CASSPRRRGGYNEQFF.

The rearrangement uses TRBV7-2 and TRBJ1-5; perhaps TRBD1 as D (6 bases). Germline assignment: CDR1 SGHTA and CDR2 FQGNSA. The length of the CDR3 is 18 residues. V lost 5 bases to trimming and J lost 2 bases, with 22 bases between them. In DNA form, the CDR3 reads TGTGCCAGCAGCCCCACGTCAGCCAAGGGGGGTGGCAATCAGCCCCAGCATTTT. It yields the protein CASSPTSAKGGGNQPQHF.

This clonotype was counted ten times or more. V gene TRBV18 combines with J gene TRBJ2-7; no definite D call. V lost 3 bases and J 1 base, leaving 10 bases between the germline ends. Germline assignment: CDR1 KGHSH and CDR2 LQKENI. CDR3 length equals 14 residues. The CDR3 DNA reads TGTGCCAGCTCACCGCCATCACCGTCCTACGAGCAGTACTTC. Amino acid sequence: CASSPPSPSYEQYF.

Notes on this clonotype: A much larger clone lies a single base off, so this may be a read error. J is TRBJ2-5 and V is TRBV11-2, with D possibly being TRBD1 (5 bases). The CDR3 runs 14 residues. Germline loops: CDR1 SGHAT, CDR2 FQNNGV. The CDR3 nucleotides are TGTGCCAGCAGCGTAGATACAGGAAAAGAGACCCAGTACTTC. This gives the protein CASSVDTGKETQYF.

The CDR3 coding sequence is TGTGCCAGCAGTTCCTCCGGGACTAGCGGGAGTGGGTACGAGCAGTACTTC. Translated: CASSSSGTSGSGYEQYF. The genes are TRBV6-6 and TRBJ2-7; 14 bases map to TRBD2. CDR1 and CDR2 (germline): MNHNY, SVGAGI (reference sequence). V trimming: 4 bases; J trimming: 4 bases; junction bases outside the gene matches: 9. CDR3 length: 17 amino acids.

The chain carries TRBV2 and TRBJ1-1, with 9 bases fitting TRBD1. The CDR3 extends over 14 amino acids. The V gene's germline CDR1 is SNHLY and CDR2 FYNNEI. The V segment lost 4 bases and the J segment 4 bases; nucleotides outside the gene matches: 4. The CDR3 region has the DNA TGTGCCAGCAGTGTAACAGGGGGCATCACTGAAGCTTTCTTT. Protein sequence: CASSVTGGITEAFF.

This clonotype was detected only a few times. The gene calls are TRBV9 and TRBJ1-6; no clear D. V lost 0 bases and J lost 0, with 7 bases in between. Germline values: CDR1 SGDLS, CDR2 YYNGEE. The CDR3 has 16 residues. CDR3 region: CASSVDVSSYNSPLHF. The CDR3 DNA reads TGTGCCAGCAGCGTAGACGTCTCCTCCTATAATTCACCCCTCCACTTT.

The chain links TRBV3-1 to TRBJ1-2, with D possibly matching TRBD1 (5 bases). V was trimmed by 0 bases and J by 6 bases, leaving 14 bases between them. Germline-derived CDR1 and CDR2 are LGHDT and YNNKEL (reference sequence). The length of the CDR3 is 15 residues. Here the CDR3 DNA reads TGTGCCAGCAGCCAAGATCTCTTCAGGGCAAATGGCTACACCTTC. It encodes CASSQDLFRANGYTF.

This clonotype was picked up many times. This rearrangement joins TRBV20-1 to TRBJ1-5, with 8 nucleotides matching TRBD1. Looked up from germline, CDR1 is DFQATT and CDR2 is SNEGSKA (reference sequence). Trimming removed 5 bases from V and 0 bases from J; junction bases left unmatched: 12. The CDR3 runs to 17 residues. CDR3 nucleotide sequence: TGCAGTGCTCGCGGGGGACAGGTGATATTTAGCAATCAGCCCCAGCATTTT. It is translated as CSARGGQVIFSNQPQHF.

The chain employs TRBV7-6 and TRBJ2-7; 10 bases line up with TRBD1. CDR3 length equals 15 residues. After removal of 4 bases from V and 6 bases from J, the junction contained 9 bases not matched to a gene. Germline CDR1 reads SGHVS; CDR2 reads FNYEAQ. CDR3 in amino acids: CASSSVRDRGFEQYF. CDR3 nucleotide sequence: TGTGCCAGCAGCTCGGTCCGGGACAGGGGTTTCGAGCAGTACTTC.

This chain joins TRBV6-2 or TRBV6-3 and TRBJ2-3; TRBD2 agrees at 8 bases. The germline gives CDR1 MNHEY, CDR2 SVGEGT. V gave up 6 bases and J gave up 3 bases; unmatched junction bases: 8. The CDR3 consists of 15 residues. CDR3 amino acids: CASSWRGVLTDTQYF. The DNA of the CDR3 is TGTGCCAGCAGCTGGCGGGGGGTTCTGACAGATACGCAGTATTTT.

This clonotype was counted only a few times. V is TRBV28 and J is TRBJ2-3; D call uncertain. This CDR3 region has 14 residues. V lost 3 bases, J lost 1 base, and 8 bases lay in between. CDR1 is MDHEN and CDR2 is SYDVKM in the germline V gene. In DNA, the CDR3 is TGTGCCAGCAGTTTTGCCTTCGGCACAGATACGCAGTATTTT. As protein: CASSFAFGTDTQYF.

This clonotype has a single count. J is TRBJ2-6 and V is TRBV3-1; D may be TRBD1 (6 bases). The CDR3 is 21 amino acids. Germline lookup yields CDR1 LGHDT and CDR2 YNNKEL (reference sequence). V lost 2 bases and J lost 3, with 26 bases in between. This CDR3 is CASSQPFATGWFMGGANVLTF. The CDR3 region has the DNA TGTGCCAGCAGCCAACCCTTTGCTACAGGGTGGTTTATGGGTGGGGCCAACGTCCTGACTTTC.

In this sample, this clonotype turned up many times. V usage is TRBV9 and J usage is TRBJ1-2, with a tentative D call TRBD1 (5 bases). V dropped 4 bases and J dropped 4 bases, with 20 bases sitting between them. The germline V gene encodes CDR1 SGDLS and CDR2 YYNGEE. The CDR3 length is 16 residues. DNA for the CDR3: TGTGCCAGCAGCTCCCTTACAGGATCATTCTCCTATGGCTACACCTTC. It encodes CASSSLTGSFSYGYTF. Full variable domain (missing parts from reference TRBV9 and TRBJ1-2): DSGVTQTPKHLITATGQRVTLRCSPRSGDLSVYWYQQSLDQGLQFLIQYYNGEERAKGNILERFSAQQFPDLHSELNLSSLELGDSALYFCASSSLTGSFSYGYTFGSGTRLTVV.

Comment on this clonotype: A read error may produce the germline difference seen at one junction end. CDR3 in DNA: TGTGCCAGCATACGAACCCCCACAGAGACCCAGTACTTT. Translation gives CASIRTPTETQYF. The J gene is TRBJ2-5, the V gene TRBV7-2; no reliable D call. The CDR3 contains 13 residues. CDR1 is SGHTA, CDR2 FQGNSA, per germline. Supplemented by reference TRBV7-2 and TRBJ2-5, the full variable domain reads GAGVSQSPSNKVTEKGKDVELRCDPISGHTALYWYRQSLGQGLEFLIYFQGNSAPDKSGLPSDRFSAERTGGSVSTLTIQRTQQEDSAVYLCASIRTPTETQYFGPGTRLLVL.

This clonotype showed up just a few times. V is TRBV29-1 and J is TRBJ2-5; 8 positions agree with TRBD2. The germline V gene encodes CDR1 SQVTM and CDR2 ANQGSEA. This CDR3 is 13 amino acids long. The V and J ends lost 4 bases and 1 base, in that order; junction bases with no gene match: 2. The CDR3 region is CSVVLAGQETQYF. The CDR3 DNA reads TGCAGCGTTGTTCTAGCGGGCCAAGAGACCCAGTACTTC.

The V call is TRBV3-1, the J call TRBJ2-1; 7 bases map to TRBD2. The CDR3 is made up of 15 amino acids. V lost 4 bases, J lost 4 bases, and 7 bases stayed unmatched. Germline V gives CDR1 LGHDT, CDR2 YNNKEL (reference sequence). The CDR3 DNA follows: TGTGCCAGCAGCCTTACTAGCGAGAAGTACAATGAGCAGTTCTTC. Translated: CASSLTSEKYNEQFF.

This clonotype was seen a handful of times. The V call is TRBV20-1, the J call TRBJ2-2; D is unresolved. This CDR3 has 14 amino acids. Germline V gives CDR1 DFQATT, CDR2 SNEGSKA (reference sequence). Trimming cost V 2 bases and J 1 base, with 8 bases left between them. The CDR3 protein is CSARKAQNTGELFF. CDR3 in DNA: TGCAGTGCTAGAAAGGCGCAGAACACCGGGGAGCTGTTTTTT.

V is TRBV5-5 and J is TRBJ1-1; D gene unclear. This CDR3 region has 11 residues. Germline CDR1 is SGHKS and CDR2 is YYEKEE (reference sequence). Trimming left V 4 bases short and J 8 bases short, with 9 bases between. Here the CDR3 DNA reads TGTGCCAGCAGCCTTTGGGCCGAAGCTTTCTTT. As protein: CASSLWAEAFF.

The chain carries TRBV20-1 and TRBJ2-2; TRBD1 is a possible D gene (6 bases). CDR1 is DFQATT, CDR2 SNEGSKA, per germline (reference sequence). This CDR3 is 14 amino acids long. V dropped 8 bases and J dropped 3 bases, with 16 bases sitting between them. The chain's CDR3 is CSCYRDTYTGELFF. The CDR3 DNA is TGCAGTTGCTACCGGGACACCTACACCGGGGAGCTGTTTTTT.

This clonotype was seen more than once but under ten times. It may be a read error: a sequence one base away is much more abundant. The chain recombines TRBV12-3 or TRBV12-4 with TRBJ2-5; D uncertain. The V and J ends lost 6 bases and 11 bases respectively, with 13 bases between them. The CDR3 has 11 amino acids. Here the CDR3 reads CASSPSNEQYF. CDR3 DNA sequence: TGTGCCAGCAGCCCGAGTAATGAGCAGTACTTC.

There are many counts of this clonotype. DNA of the CDR3: TGTGCCAGCGGTAGGACGGGGACCTACAATGAGCAGTTCTTC. Encoded protein: CASGRTGTYNEQFF. The gene calls are TRBV28 and TRBJ2-1; D possibly corresponds to TRBD2 (5 bases). The CDR3 contains 14 residues. V lost 8 bases, J lost 2 bases, and 13 bases lay in between. In germline, CDR1 is MDHEN, CDR2 SYDVKM.

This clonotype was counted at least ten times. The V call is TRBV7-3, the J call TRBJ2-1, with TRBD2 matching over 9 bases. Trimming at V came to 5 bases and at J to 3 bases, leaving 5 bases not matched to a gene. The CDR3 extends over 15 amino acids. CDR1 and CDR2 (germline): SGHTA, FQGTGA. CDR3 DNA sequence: TGTGCCAGCAGCATGCTAGCGGGACTCTACAATGAGCAGTTCTTC. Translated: CASSMLAGLYNEQFF.